This record covers a single T cell receptor beta chain. Its antigen has not been determined. No much larger clonotype is one base removed from it; base qualities were not supplied. Receptor libraries were prepared by the immunoSEQ multiplex PCR assay. Drawn from immuneACCESS, this table holds only the in-frame rearrangements with V and J called that TCRdb kept. Clones are partly lost; checked studies trace under half to an unresolved V gene and leave the rest unexplained. For this sample there are about 64,000 clones; more than 85% appear just once. The ten largest clonotypes hold 1.7% of the sample. This entry comes from a study of control samples from healthy donors and cancer patients (dated by TCRdb to between 2020 and 2021). Relative to germline, V is 9 bases shorter and J is 5 bases shorter, with 10 bases between their ends. Taken from the germline V gene, the CDR1 and CDR2 loops are KGHDR and SFDVKD. Counted from cysteine to phenylalanine, this CDR3 has 12 amino acids. Solely the CDR3 DNA is kept, with 36 bases framed from the first base.

The receptor was derived from a man aged 35 to 55 with colorectal cancer. The chain is made from TRBV24-1 and TRBJ2-1; TRBD2 is perhaps the D gene, given 6 matching bases. The specimen was PBMCs. The CDR3 corresponds to CATRDFNNEQFF. In nucleotides, the sequence is TGTGCCACCCGGGACTTTAACAATGAGCAGTTCTTC.